This record looks at one T cell receptor (beta chain) sequence and its context. Unmatched junction bases numbered 8, after V lost 6 bases and J lost 11 bases. Germline lookup yields CDR1 SGHAT and CDR2 FQNNGV. The CDR3 contains 14 residues. The data are from a study of blood T cell repertoires in COVID-19. Study context: Donors in the United States, Italy and Spain gave samples during acute or convalescent COVID-19.

Study processing details: Counts of nucleated cells, estimated from reference gene primer amplification, were obtained. Data came from immunoSEQ multiplex PCR; TCRdb stores just in-frame clones and leaves some out. V, J and clone size reflect that table, while D and trimming were determined from the DNA. This table has roughly 130,000 clones, roughly 83% appearing once. The TCR originated in an elderly woman with acute or convalescent COVID-19. This chain joins TRBV11-2 and TRBJ1-4, with 11 bases lining up with TRBD1. The sample taken for sequencing was peripheral blood. The CDR3 nucleotides are TGTGCCAGCAGTTATAGGACAGGGGGCGGGAAACTGTTTTTT. The encoded protein is CASSYRTGGGKLFF.